Each of the 13 T cell receptor beta chains below was sequenced from the same sample in a study of T-cell memory formation after mild COVID-19. A single record per CDR3 protein comes from TCRdb applying MiXCR to the 5' RACE reads. The table shows 200,000 to 250,000 distinct CDR3 sequences, with 8% to 10% occurring only once. Sequencing was carried out using PBMCs or a T cell subset sorted from them (not recorded which). The source is a man between 18 and 35 years old who had mild COVID-19 (a few samples of this study predate the infection). Cell type and time point are not known.

This sequence joins TRBV7-2 and TRBJ2-1; D gene unclear. CDR1 and CDR2 (germline): SGHTA, FQGNSA. The CDR3 runs to 13 residues. V was trimmed by 2 bases and J by 8 bases, leaving 10 bases between them. CDR3 nucleotide sequence: TGTGCCAGCAGCTTACGTTTAAAGCATGAGCAGTTCTTC. Protein product: CASSLRLKHEQFF. The full variable domain, with the rest looked up from reference TRBV7-2 and TRBJ2-1, is GAGVSQSPSNKVTEKGKDVELRCDPISGHTALYWYRQSLGQGLEFLIYFQGNSAPDKSGLPSDRFSAERTGGSVSTLTIQRTQQEDSAVYLCASSLRLKHEQFFGPGTRLTVL.

This clonotype has more than one count but fewer than ten. The V gene is TRBV7-2, the J gene TRBJ2-3; D remains ambiguous. The CDR3 spans 14 residues. Per the germline V gene, CDR1 is SGHTA and CDR2 is FQGNSA. V was trimmed by 4 bases and J by 8 bases, leaving 16 bases between them. The CDR3 spells CASSSPQGPRTQYF. In DNA form, the CDR3 reads TGTGCCAGCAGCTCCCCGCAAGGCCCCCGTACGCAGTATTTT. Together with reference TRBV7-2 and TRBJ2-3, the CDR3 gives the full variable domain: GAGVSQSPSNKVTEKGKDVELRCDPISGHTALYWYRQSLGQGLEFLIYFQGNSAPDKSGLPSDRFSAERTGGSVSTLTIQRTQQEDSAVYLCASSSPQGPRTQYFGPGTRLTVL.

The rearrangement uses TRBV5-1 and TRBJ2-3, with a weak D call TRBD2 (6 bases). Trimming stripped 4 bases from V and 6 bases from J, with 18 bases between. From germline, CDR1 is SGHRS and CDR2 YFSETQ. The CDR3 covers 15 residues. The CDR3 DNA sequence: TGCGCCAGCAGCCACGGGACTCCAGTGGTGGATACGCAGTATTTT. Translation: CASSHGTPVVDTQYF.

This clonotype turned up a few times. This chain links TRBV6-1 with TRBJ2-5; D is possibly TRBD2 (8 bases). The CDR3 is made up of 15 amino acids. Trimming cost V 5 bases and J 4 bases, with 17 bases left between them. Germline values: CDR1 MNHNS, CDR2 SASEGT. The CDR3 loop reads CASSSGGQGVETQYF. The CDR3 nucleotides are TGTGCCAGCAGTTCGGGGGGGCAGGGGGTAGAGACCCAGTACTTC.

This clonotype appeared a few times. The rearrangement uses TRBV2 and TRBJ2-2, with 9 nucleotides matching TRBD1. The CDR3 consists of 15 residues. Germline V gives CDR1 SNHLY, CDR2 FYNNEI. The J segment lost 7 bases and the V segment lost 6 bases, leaving 9 bases of the junction unmatched. CDR3 nucleotides: TGTGCCAGCAGCGAACAGGGGGCGGATAACGGGGAGCTGTTTTTT. This encodes CASSEQGADNGELFF.

This clonotype occurred many times. This chain connects TRBV12-3 or TRBV12-4 to TRBJ1-1, with D uncertain. CDR3 size: 14 residues. V lost 6 bases to trimming and J lost 0 bases, with 11 bases between them. As DNA, the CDR3 is TGTGCCAGCAGCCTCCGGGCCCTGAACACTGAAGCTTTCTTT. Residues: CASSLRALNTEAFF.

This CDR3 reads CASSQDLVAGGGTQYF. CDR3 sequence (DNA): TGTGCCAGCAGCCAAGATCTGGTAGCGGGGGGAGGGACCCAGTACTTC. The chain links TRBV4-2 to TRBJ2-5; TRBD2 agrees at 10 bases. The CDR3 loop spans 16 amino acids. CDR1 and CDR2 from the germline V gene are LGHNA and YNFKEQ. The V and J ends lost 0 bases and 7 bases, in that order; junction bases with no gene match: 8.

The rearrangement links TRBV7-9 to TRBJ2-1, with 7 bases that match TRBD1. Trimming cost V 5 bases and J 1 base; bases outside gene matches: 11. This CDR3 has 17 residues. Germline V CDR1 and CDR2: SEHNR, FQNEAQ (reference sequence). The CDR3 region has the DNA TGTGCCAGCAGCCCACGACAGGGACAGAAATCCTACAATGAGCAGTTCTTC. This encodes CASSPRQGQKSYNEQFF.

The chain links TRBV20-1 to TRBJ2-5, with a tentative D call TRBD1 (6 bases). The CDR3 spans 13 residues. Per germline, CDR1 DFQATT and CDR2 SNEGSKA (reference sequence). V was clipped by 2 bases and J by 1 base, with 8 bases between them. As DNA, the CDR3 is TGCAGTGCTAGAAAGGACAGCCAAGAGACCCAGTACTTC. This codes for CSARKDSQETQYF.

This chain's CDR3 is CASSPGTDSYGYTF. DNA for the CDR3: TGCGCCAGCAGCCCAGGGACGGACTCCTATGGCTACACCTTC. This chain uses TRBV5-1 with TRBJ1-2, with D possibly matching TRBD1 (5 bases). CDR1 is SGHRS and CDR2 is YFSETQ in the germline V gene. CDR3 length equals 14 residues. V dropped 4 bases and J dropped 4 bases, with 14 bases sitting between them.

In its sample, this clonotype was seen many times. J is TRBJ2-3 and V is TRBV5-1; 7 positions agree with TRBD2. CDR1 and CDR2 (germline): SGHRS, YFSETQ. J was trimmed by 3 bases and V by 2 bases; bases with no gene match: 3. The CDR3 is 14 residues long. Here the CDR3 reads CASSFRGGTDTQYF. For the CDR3, the DNA is TGCGCCAGCAGCTTTCGGGGAGGGACAGATACGCAGTATTTT.

The rearrangement uses TRBV20-1 and TRBJ1-5; D possibly corresponds to TRBD1 (6 bases). Trimming took 7 bases from V and 2 from J, leaving 9 bases between them. The V gene's germline CDR1 is DFQATT and CDR2 SNEGSKA (reference sequence). The CDR3 loop spans 12 amino acids. This CDR3 reads CSGGGGNQPQHF. The CDR3 bases are TGCAGTGGGGGGGGCGGCAATCAGCCCCAGCATTTT.

This clonotype was counted a few times. The rearrangement joins TRBV7-9 to TRBJ1-1; D unclear. The V gene lost 4 bases and the J gene lost 3 bases, with 12 bases spanning the gap. CDR1 is SEHNR and CDR2 is FQNEAQ in the germline V gene (reference sequence). The CDR3 runs 14 residues. The CDR3 DNA sequence: TGTGCCAGCAGCTACGCTCCCCGCGACACTGAAGCTTTCTTT. Its protein is CASSYAPRDTEAFF.